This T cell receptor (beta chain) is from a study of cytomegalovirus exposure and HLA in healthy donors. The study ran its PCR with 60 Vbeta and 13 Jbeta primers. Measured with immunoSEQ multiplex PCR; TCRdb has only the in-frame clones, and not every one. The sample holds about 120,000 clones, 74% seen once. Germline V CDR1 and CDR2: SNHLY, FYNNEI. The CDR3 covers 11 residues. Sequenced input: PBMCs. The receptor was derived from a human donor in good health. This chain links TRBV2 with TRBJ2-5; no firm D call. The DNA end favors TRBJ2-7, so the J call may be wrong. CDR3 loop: CASQKEYEQYF. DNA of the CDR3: TGTGCCAGCCAGAAGGAGTACGAGCAGTACTTC.